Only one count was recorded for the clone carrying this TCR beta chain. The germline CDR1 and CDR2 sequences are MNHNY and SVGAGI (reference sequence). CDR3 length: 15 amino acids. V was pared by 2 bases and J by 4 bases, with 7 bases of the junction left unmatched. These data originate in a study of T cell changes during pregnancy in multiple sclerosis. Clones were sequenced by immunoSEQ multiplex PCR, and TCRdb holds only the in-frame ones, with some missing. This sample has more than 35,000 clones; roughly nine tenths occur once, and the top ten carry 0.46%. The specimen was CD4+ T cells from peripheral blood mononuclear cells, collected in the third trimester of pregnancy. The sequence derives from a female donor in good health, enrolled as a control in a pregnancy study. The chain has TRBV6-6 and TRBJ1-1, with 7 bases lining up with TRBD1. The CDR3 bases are TGTGCCAGCAGTTACGGACAGGCCGTGGGCACTGAAGCTTTCTTT. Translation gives CASSYGQAVGTEAFF.